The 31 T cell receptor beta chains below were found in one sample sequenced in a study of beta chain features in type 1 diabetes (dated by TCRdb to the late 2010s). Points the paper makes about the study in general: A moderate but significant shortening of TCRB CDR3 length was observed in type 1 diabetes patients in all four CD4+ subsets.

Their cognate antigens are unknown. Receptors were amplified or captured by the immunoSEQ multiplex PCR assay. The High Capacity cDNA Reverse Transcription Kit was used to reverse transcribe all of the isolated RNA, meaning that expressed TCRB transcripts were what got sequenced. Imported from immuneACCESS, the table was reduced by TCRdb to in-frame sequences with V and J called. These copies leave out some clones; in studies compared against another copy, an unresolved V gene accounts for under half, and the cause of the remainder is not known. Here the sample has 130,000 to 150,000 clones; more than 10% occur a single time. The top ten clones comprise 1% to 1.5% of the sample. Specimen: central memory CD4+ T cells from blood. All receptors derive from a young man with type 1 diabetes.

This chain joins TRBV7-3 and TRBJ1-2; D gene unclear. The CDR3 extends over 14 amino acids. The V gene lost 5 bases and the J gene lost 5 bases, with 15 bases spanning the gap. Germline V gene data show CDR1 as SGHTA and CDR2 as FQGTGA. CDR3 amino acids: CASSPGREEYGYTF. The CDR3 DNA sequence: TGTGCCAGCAGCCCCGGACGCGAGGAATATGGCTACACCTTC.

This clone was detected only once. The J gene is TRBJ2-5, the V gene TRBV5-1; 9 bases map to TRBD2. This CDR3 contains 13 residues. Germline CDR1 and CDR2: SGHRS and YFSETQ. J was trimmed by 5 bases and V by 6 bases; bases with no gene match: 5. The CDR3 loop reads CASMVAGAETQYF. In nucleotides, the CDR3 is TGCGCCAGCATGGTAGCGGGGGCGGAGACCCAGTACTTC.

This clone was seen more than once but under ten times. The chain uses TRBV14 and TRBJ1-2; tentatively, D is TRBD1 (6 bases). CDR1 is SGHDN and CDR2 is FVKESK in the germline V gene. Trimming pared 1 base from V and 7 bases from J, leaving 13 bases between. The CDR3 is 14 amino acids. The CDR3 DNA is TGTGCCAGCAGCCAAGCCGCGGGGGCGCTTGGCTACACCTTC. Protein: CASSQAAGALGYTF.

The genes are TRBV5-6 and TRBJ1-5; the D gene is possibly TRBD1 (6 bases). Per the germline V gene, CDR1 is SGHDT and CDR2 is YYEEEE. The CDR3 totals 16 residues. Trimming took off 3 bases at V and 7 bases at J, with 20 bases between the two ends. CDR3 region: CASSSKRGGPGQPQHF. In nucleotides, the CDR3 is TGTGCCAGCAGCTCTAAGCGAGGGGGGCCGGGGCAGCCCCAGCATTTT. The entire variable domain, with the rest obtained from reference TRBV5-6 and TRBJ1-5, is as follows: DAGVTQSPTHLIKTRGQQVTLRCSPKSGHDTVSWYQQALGQGPQFIFQYYEEEERQRGNFPDRFSGHQFPNYSSELNVNALLLGDSALYLCASSSKRGGPGQPQHFGDGTRLSIL.

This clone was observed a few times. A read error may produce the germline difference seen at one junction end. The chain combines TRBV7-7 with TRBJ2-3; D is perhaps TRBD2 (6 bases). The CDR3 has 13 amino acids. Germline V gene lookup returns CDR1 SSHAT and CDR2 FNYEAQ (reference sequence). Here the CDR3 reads CASSLAERDTQYF. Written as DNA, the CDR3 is TGTGCTAGCAGCTTAGCGGAGAGAGATACGCAGTATTTT.

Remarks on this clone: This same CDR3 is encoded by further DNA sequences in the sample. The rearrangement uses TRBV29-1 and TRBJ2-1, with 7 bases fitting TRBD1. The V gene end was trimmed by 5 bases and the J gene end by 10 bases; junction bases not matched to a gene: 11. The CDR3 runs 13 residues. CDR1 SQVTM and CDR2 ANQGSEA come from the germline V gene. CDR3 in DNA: TGCAGCGTTCGGGACAGTGGGGTGCGAGAGCAGTTCTTC. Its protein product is CSVRDSGVREQFF.

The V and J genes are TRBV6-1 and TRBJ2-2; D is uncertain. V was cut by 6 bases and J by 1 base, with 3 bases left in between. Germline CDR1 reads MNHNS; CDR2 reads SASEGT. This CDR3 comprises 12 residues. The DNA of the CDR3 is TGTGCCAGCAGCGAGAACACCGGGGAGCTGTTTTTT. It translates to CASSENTGELFF.

CDR3 DNA: TGCGCCAGCAGCCAAGCCGGTTCTGGGGCCAACGTCCTGACTTTC. Protein product: CASSQAGSGANVLTF. The chain employs TRBV4-1 and TRBJ2-6; no reliable D call. CDR1 MGHRA and CDR2 YSYEKL come from the germline V gene. The CDR3 sequence is 15 residues long. V was shortened by 1 base and J by 1 base, with 5 bases between the two germline ends.

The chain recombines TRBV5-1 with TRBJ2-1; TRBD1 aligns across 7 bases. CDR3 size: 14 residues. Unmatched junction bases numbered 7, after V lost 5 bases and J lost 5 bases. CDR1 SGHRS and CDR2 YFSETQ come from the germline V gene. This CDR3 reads CASRAGTANNEQFF. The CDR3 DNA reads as TGCGCCAGCAGAGCCGGGACAGCCAACAATGAGCAGTTCTTC.

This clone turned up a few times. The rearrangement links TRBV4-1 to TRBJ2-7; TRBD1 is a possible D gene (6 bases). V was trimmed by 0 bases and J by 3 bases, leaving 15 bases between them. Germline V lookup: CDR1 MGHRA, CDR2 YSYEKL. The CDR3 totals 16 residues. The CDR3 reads CASSQDTTGINYEQYF. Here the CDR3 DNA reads TGCGCCAGCAGCCAAGACACTACAGGGATCAACTACGAGCAGTACTTC.

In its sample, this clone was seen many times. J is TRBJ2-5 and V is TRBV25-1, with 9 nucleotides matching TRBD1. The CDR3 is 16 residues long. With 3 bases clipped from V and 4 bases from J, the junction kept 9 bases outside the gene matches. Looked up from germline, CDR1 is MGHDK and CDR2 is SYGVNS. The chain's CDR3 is CASSDRTGVNRETQYF. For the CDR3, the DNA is TGTGCCAGCAGTGACCGGACAGGGGTAAATCGAGAGACCCAGTACTTC.

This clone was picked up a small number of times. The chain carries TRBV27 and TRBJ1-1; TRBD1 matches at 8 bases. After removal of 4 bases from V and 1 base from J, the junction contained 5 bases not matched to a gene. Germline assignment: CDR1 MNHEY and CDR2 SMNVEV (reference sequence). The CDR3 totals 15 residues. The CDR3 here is CASSYWTGRNTEAFF. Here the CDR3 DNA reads TGTGCCAGCAGTTATTGGACAGGGCGGAACACTGAAGCTTTCTTT.

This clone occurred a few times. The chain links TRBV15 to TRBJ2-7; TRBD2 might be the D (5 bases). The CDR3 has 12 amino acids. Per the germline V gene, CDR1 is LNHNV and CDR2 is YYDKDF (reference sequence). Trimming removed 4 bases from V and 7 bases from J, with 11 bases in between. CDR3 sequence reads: CATSNPGGEQYF. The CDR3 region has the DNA TGTGCCACCAGCAACCCGGGCGGGGAGCAGTACTTC.

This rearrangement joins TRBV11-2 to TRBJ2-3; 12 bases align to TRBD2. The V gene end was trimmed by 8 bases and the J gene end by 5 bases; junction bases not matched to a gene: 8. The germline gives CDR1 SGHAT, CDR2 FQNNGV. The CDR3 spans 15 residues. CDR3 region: CASRSSGGAGDTQYF. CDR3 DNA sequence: TGTGCCAGCCGATCTAGCGGGGGGGCGGGAGATACGCAGTATTTT.

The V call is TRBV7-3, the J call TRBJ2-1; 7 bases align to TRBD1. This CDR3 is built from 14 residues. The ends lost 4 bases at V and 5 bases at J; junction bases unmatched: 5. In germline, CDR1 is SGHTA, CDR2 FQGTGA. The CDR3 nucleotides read TGTGCCAGCAGCTCGGGGACAGCCAACAATGAGCAGTTCTTC. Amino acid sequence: CASSSGTANNEQFF.

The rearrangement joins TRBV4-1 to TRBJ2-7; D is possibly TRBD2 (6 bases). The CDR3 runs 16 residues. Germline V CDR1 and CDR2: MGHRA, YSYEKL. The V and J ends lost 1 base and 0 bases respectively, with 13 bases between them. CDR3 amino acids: CASSQGPGESSYEQYF. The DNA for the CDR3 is TGCGCCAGCAGCCAAGGTCCGGGAGAAAGCTCCTACGAGCAGTACTTC.

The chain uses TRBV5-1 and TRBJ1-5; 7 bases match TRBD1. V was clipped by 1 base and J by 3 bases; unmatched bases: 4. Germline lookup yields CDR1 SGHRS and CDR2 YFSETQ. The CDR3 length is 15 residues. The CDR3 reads CASSLRGQHNQPQHF. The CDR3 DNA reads TGCGCCAGCAGCTTGAGGGGACAGCACAATCAGCCCCAGCATTTT.

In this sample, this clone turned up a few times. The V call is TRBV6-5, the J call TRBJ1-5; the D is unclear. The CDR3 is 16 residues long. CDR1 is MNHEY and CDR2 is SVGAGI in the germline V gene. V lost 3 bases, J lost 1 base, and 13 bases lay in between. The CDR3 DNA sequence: TGTGCCAGCAGTTATGGCCCAATATGGAGCAATCAGCCCCAGCATTTT. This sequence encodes CASSYGPIWSNQPQHF.

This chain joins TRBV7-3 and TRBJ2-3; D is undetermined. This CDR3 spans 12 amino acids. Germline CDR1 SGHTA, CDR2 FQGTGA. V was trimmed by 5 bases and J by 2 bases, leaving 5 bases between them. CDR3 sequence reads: CASSQYTDTQYF. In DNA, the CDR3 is TGTGCCAGCAGCCAATACACAGATACGCAGTATTTT. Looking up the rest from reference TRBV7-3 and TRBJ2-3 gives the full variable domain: GAGVSQTPSNKVTEKGKYVELRCDPISGHTALYWYRQSLGQGPEFLIYFQGTGAADDSGLPNDRFFAVRPEGSVSTLKIQRTERGDSAVYLCASSQYTDTQYFGPGTRLTVL.

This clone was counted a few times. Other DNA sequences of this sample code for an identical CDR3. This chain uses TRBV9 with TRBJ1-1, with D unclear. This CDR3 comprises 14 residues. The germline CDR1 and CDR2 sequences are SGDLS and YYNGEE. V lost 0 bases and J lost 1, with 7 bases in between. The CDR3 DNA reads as TGTGCCAGCAGCGTAGGGCAGGCGAACACTGAAGCTTTCTTT. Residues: CASSVGQANTEAFF. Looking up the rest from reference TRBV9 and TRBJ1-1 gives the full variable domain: DSGVTQTPKHLITATGQRVTLRCSPRSGDLSVYWYQQSLDQGLQFLIQYYNGEERAKGNILERFSAQQFPDLHSELNLSSLELGDSALYFCASSVGQANTEAFFGQGTRLTVV.

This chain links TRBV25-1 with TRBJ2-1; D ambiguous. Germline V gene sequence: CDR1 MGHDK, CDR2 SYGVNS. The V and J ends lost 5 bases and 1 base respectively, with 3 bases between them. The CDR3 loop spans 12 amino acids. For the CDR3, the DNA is TGTGCCAGCAGTCCATCCTACAATGAGCAGTTCTTC. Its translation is CASSPSYNEQFF.

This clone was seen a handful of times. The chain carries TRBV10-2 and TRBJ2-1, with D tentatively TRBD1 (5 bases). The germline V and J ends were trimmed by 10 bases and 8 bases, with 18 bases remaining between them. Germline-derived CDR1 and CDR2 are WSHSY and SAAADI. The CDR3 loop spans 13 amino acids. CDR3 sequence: CATLGRPTDEQFF. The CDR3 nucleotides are TGCGCCACCCTGGGGCGACCTACGGATGAGCAGTTCTTC.

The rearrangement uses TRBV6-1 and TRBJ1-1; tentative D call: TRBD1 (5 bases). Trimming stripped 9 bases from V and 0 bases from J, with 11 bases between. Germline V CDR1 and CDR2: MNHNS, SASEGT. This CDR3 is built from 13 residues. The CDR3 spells CASRPTVNTEAFF. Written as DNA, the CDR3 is TGTGCCAGTAGGCCGACAGTGAACACTGAAGCTTTCTTT.

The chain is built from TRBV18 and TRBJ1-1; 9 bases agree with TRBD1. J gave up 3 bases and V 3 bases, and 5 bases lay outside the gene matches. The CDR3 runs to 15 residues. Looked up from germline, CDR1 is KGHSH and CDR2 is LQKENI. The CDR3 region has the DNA TGTGCCAGCTCACCCGTGGGACAGGGTGACACTGAAGCTTTCTTT. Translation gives CASSPVGQGDTEAFF. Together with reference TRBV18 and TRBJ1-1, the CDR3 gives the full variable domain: NAGVMQNPRHLVRRRGQEARLRCSPMKGHSHVYWYRQLPEEGLKFMVYLQKENIIDESGMPKERFSAEFPKEGPSILRIQQVVRGDSAAYFCASSPVGQGDTEAFFGQGTRLTVV.

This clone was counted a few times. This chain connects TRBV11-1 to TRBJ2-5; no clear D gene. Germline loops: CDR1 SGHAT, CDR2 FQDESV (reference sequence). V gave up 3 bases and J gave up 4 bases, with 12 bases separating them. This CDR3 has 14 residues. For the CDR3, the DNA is TGTGCCAGCAGCTTCGGCAGGATGGCAGAGACCCAGTACTTC. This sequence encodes CASSFGRMAETQYF.

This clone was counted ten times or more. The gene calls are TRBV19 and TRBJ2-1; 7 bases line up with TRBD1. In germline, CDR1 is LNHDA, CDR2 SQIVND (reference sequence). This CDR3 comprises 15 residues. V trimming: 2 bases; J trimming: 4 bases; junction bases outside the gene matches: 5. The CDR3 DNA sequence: TGTGCCAGTAGTATATCAGGGGGAAGATACAATGAGCAGTTCTTC. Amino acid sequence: CASSISGGRYNEQFF.

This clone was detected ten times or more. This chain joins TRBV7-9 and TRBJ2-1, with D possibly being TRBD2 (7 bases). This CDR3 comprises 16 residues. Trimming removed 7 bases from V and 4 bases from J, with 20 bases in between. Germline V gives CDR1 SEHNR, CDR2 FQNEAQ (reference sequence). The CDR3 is CASTRGRGALYNEQFF. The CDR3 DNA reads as TGTGCCAGCACAAGGGGCCGGGGGGCGCTGTACAATGAGCAGTTCTTC.

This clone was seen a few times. The CDR3 protein is CASSYSKVDGYTF. CDR3 bases: TGTGCCAGCAGTTACAGTAAAGTAGATGGCTACACCTTC. The V call is TRBV6-6, the J call TRBJ1-2; D gene unclear. Trimming cost V 2 bases and J 6 bases, with 10 bases left between them. The CDR3 is made up of 13 amino acids. From germline, CDR1 is MNHNY and CDR2 SVGAGI (reference sequence).

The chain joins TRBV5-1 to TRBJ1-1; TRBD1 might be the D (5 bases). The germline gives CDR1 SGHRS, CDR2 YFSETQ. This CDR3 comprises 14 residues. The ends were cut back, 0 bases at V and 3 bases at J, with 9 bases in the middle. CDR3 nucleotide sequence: TGCGCCAGCAGCTTGGAAGGGGTGGACACTGAAGCTTTCTTT. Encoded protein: CASSLEGVDTEAFF.

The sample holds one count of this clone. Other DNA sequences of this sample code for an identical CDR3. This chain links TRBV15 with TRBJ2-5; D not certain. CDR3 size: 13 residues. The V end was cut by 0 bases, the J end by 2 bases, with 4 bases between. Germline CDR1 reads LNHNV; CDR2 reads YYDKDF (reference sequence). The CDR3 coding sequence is TGTGCCACCAGCAGAGAACTACAAGAGACCCAGTACTTC. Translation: CATSRELQETQYF.

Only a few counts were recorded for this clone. The CDR3 coding sequence is TGTGCCAGCAGTGGCCAAGGGCCCCGAGGGGGAGAGACCCAGTACTTC. Residues: CASSGQGPRGGETQYF. The chain joins TRBV2 to TRBJ2-5, with D tentatively TRBD1 (6 bases). This CDR3 has 16 amino acids. Trimming removed 4 bases from V and 4 bases from J, with 19 bases in between. Germline V lookup: CDR1 SNHLY, CDR2 FYNNEI.